One sample yielded the 4 T cell receptor beta chains listed below, sequenced in a study of T cells expressing NK-cell markers. Each CDR3 protein gets one entry in TCRdb, which reprocessed the 5' RACE reads and gives no DNA. The sample totals roughly 150,000 distinct CDR3 sequences. The sequenced sample consisted of blood T cells: a sorted CD56 or NKG2C T cell subset, CD4+ or CD8+ T cells, or bulk PBMC T cells (not recorded which). These receptors all stem from a woman aged 18-69 years in good health.

This chain uses TRBV28 with TRBJ1-1; the TCRdb call, TRBD1, lacks DNA for checking. This CDR3 spans 15 amino acids. CDR1 and CDR2 from the germline V gene are MDHEN and SYDVKM. The CDR3 sequence is CASSNSRGLNTEAFF.

The chain has TRBV28 and TRBJ1-6. The CDR3 length is 13 residues. Germline V CDR1 and CDR2: MDHEN, SYDVKM. Here the CDR3 reads CASSPQPYSPLHF.

The chain uses TRBV5-1 and TRBJ1-6; absent DNA, TCRdb's TRBD1 call cannot be checked. Germline V gives CDR1 SGHRS, CDR2 YFSETQ. CDR3 length: 15 amino acids. This chain's CDR3 is CASSLNQGANSPLHF. The entire variable domain, with the rest obtained from reference TRBV5-1 and TRBJ1-6, is as follows: KAGVTQTPRYLIKTRGQQVTLSCSPISGHRSVSWYQQTPGQGLQFLFEYFSETQRNKGNFPGRFSGRQFSNSRSEMNVSTLELGDSALYLCASSLNQGANSPLHFGNGTRLTVT.

V is TRBV28 and J is TRBJ2-1; TCRdb picks TRBD1, but there is no DNA to check that call. The germline CDR1 and CDR2 sequences are MDHEN and SYDVKM. This CDR3 is built from 16 residues. The CDR3 here is CASSRVVGRGGNEQFF.